This T cell receptor (beta chain) was identified during a study of T cell repertoires in cytomegalovirus infection. Study-wide context: The public TCR beta signatures pointed to both CMV infection and matching HLA type.

This CDR3 contains 14 residues. Germline CDR1 reads MDHEN; CDR2 reads SYDVKM. Trimming took 7 bases from V and 3 from J; bases not matched to a gene: 2. Study-wide findings and caveats: The study identified carriers of CMV plus the relevant HLA from cumulative public TCR beta family frequency. CMV-specific TCR beta clonotypes restricted by HLA-C dominated the ex vivo response.

The table lists this clonotype with many counts. No antigen is known for it. TCRdb processed the reads anew with MiXCR; each CDR3 protein has one entry. Of fewer than 250,000 distinct CDR3 sequences listed, approximately 13% are singletons. Sequencing was carried out using PBMCs. This chain connects TRBV28 to TRBJ2-1; TRBD2 matches 11 bases. The sequence derives from a human donor in good health (CMV status not recorded). Some clones in this sample may be carry-over from other donors' samples. CDR3 region: CASTTSGSYNEQFF. CDR3 DNA sequence: TGTGCCAGCACCACTAGCGGGAGCTACAATGAGCAGTTCTTC.